The 30 T cell receptor beta chains presented below share a single source sample, sequenced in a study of blood T cell repertoires in COVID-19. Libraries were prepared by immunoSEQ multiplex PCR; TCRdb keeps only in-frame clonotypes and omits some of them. The profile shows about 260,000 clones, 80% to 90% of them singletons. Sequencing was done on a sample of peripheral blood. These receptors were collected from a woman between 35 and 50 years old who had recovered from COVID-19.

Regarding this clone: The sample carries other DNA sequences with the same CDR3. The chain employs TRBV3-1 (or the pseudogene TRBV3-2) and TRBJ1-2; D is unresolved. Germline CDR1 and CDR2: LGHDT and YNNKEL (reference sequence). There are 12 residues in the CDR3. V was cut by 2 bases and J by 4 bases, with 5 bases left in between. CDR3: CASSQPGYGYTF. The CDR3, as DNA: TGTGCCAGCAGCCAACCCGGCTATGGCTACACCTTC.

The V gene is TRBV29-1, the J gene TRBJ1-2; D call uncertain. Between the trimmed V and J ends, which lost 4 bases and 8 bases, there was a span of 11 bases. Germline loops: CDR1 SQVTM, CDR2 ANQGSEA. This CDR3 is 11 amino acids long. CDR3 protein: CSVVLSGGYTF. In DNA, the CDR3 is TGCAGCGTTGTCCTTTCCGGGGGCTACACCTTC. The whole variable domain, remainder taken from reference TRBV29-1 and TRBJ1-2, is SAVISQKPSRDICQRGTSLTIQCQVDSQVTMMFWYRQQPGQSLTLIATANQGSEATYESGFVIDKFPISRPNLTFSTLTVSNMSPEDSSIYLCSVVLSGGYTFGSGTRLTVV.

Worth noting for this clone: This CDR3 is also generated by other DNA sequences in the sample. The V and J genes are TRBV18 and TRBJ2-5, with a weak D call TRBD1 (6 bases). Germline V gene lookup returns CDR1 KGHSH and CDR2 LQKENI. V was pared by 2 bases and J by 1 base, with 8 bases between. The CDR3 is 14 residues long. CDR3 region: CASSPGTPQETQYF. The CDR3 nucleotides read TGTGCCAGCTCACCAGGGACACCCCAAGAGACCCAGTACTTC.

V is TRBV7-9 and J is TRBJ2-3; TRBD1 might be the D (5 bases). Germline V lookup: CDR1 SEHNR, CDR2 FQNEAQ (reference sequence). The CDR3 has 17 residues. The V and J ends lost 4 bases and 1 base respectively, with 18 bases between them. CDR3 in DNA: TGTGCCAGCAGCTCCAGGGTGGGCGGTTCCGGCACAGATACGCAGTATTTT. Its protein is CASSSRVGGSGTDTQYF.

This clone was seen once. This rearrangement joins TRBV7-2 to TRBJ1-2; TRBD1 agrees at 9 bases. The CDR3 runs 14 residues. V gave up 5 bases and J gave up 3 bases; unmatched junction bases: 4. Germline CDR1 SGHTA, CDR2 FQGNSA. CDR3 sequence reads: CASSTQGADYGYTF. The CDR3 nucleotides are TGTGCCAGCAGCACACAGGGGGCGGACTATGGCTACACCTTC.

Worth noting for this clone: The junction differs from germline at one of its ends, possibly a read error. The chain joins TRBV19 to TRBJ1-1; 7 bases map to TRBD1. Per the germline V gene, CDR1 is LNHDA and CDR2 is SQIVND (reference sequence). The CDR3 spans 9 residues. DNA for the CDR3: TGTGCCAGTACCCCGGGACAGATTTTT. Translating it yields CASTPGQIF.

The chain employs TRBV18 and TRBJ1-1; possibly TRBD1 for D (6 bases). The CDR3 runs 15 residues. Germline CDR1 and CDR2: KGHSH and LQKENI. Trimming removed 3 bases from V and 5 bases from J, with 16 bases in between. As DNA, the CDR3 is TGTGCCAGCTCACCCGGGAGGGGAGGGGGAACTGAAGCTTTCTTT. This codes for CASSPGRGGGTEAFF.

The chain couples TRBV11-2 to TRBJ2-2; 8 bases are a match to TRBD1. Germline CDR1 is SGHAT and CDR2 is FQNNGV. The junction had 9 bases not matched to a gene; V was cut back by 0 bases and J by 6 bases. The CDR3 sequence is 17 residues long. Here the CDR3 reads CASSLDVGQGAAGELFF. Written as DNA, the CDR3 is TGTGCCAGCAGCTTAGATGTGGGTCAGGGGGCGGCCGGGGAGCTGTTTTTT. The full variable domain, in which reference TRBV11-2 and TRBJ2-2 provide the parts outside the CDR3, is EAGVAQSPRYKIIEKRQSVAFWCNPISGHATLYWYQQILGQGPKLLIQFQNNGVVDDSQLPKDRFSAERLKGVDSTLKIQPAKLEDSAVYLCASSLDVGQGAAGELFFGEGSRLTVL.

V gene TRBV7-9 combines with J gene TRBJ1-1; D perhaps matches TRBD1 (5 bases). The CDR3 runs to 15 residues. V was shortened by 7 bases and J by 4 bases, with 19 bases between the two germline ends. In germline, CDR1 is SEHNR, CDR2 FQNEAQ (reference sequence). The CDR3 reads CASIIPGLQGTEAFF. CDR3 DNA sequence: TGTGCCAGCATCATCCCCGGGCTCCAGGGCACTGAAGCTTTCTTT. Full variable domain (remainder filled in from reference TRBV7-9 and TRBJ1-1): DTGVSQNPRHKITKRGQNVTFRCDPISEHNRLYWYRQTLGQGPEFLTYFQNEAQLEKSRLLSDRFSAERPKGSFSTLEIQRTEQGDSAMYLCASIIPGLQGTEAFFGQGTRLTVV.

The chain employs TRBV10-3 and TRBJ1-2; TRBD1 is a possible D gene (5 bases). Germline CDR1 is ENHRY and CDR2 is SYGVKD. This CDR3 has 13 residues. Trimming left V 6 bases short and J 6 bases short, with 14 bases between. This CDR3 reads CAISPWGEDGYTF. Here the CDR3 DNA reads TGTGCCATCAGCCCGTGGGGGGAGGATGGCTACACCTTC.

This sequence joins TRBV13 and TRBJ2-1; 8 bases match TRBD1. V dropped 5 bases and J dropped 7; count of bases not matched to a gene: 4. The CDR3 totals 13 residues. Germline V gene data show CDR1 as PRHDT and CDR2 as FYEKMQ (reference sequence). The CDR3 region has the DNA TGTGCCAGCAGCCCCCGGGACAGGAATGAGCAGTTCTTC. This sequence encodes CASSPRDRNEQFF. Variable domain in full (rest from reference TRBV13 and TRBJ2-1): AAGVIQSPRHLIKEKRETATLKCYPIPRHDTVYWYQQGPGQDPQFLISFYEKMQSDKGSIPDRFSAQQFSDYHSELNMSSLELGDSALYFCASSPRDRNEQFFGPGTRLTVL.

This clone has a handful of counts. This chain joins TRBV19 and TRBJ2-7, with 12 positions matching TRBD1. There are 18 residues in the CDR3. Germline V CDR1 and CDR2: LNHDA, SQIVND (reference sequence). The J segment lost 5 bases and the V segment lost 3 bases, leaving 14 bases of the junction unmatched. The CDR3 DNA reads TGTGCCAGTAGTATTGGCTTCTCGGGACAGGGGGCGAGCCACGAGCAGTACTTC. It translates to CASSIGFSGQGASHEQYF.

This clone was seen more than once but under ten times. The chain employs TRBV10-3 and TRBJ2-7, with D possibly TRBD2 on 6 matching bases. V shed 0 bases and J shed 6 bases, with 15 bases lying between them. The V gene's germline CDR1 is ENHRY and CDR2 SYGVKD. The CDR3 consists of 15 residues. The CDR3 coding sequence is TGTGCCATCAGTGAGTCGGAGGGAATCACACGCGAGCAGTACTTC. Residues: CAISESEGITREQYF.

The genes are TRBV23-1 and TRBJ1-5; D is ambiguous. TRBV23-1 is labeled an ORF, and its function is uncertain. The CDR3 consists of 14 residues. V was pared by 2 bases and J by 2 bases, with 7 bases between. CDR3 amino acids: CASSQQDGNQPQHF. In nucleotides, the CDR3 is TGCGCCAGCAGTCAACAGGATGGCAATCAGCCCCAGCATTTT.

The J gene is TRBJ1-6, the V gene TRBV9, with a possible D match to TRBD1 (6 bases). Germline CDR1 reads SGDLS; CDR2 reads YYNGEE. Trimming left V 4 bases short and J 4 bases short, with 15 bases between. There are 16 residues in the CDR3. CDR3 sequence: CASSKNRDVYNSPLHF. CDR3 nucleotides: TGTGCCAGCAGCAAAAACAGGGACGTTTATAATTCACCCCTCCACTTT. Full variable domain (remainder filled in from reference TRBV9 and TRBJ1-6): DSGVTQTPKHLITATGQRVTLRCSPRSGDLSVYWYQQSLDQGLQFLIQYYNGEERAKGNILERFSAQQFPDLHSELNLSSLELGDSALYFCASSKNRDVYNSPLHFGNGTRLTVT.

The chain joins TRBV7-2 to TRBJ2-5; perhaps TRBD1 as D (6 bases). CDR1 and CDR2 (germline): SGHTA, FQGNSA. The CDR3 extends over 15 amino acids. The V end lost 0 bases, the J end lost 5 bases, and 13 bases lay between the germline ends. The CDR3 spells CASSLAGATGETQYF. CDR3 coding DNA: TGTGCCAGCAGCTTAGCGGGGGCCACTGGGGAGACCCAGTACTTC.

V and J are TRBV29-1 and TRBJ1-2, with TRBD1 identical over 8 bases. The junction had 6 bases not matched to a gene; V was cut back by 6 bases and J by 6 bases. Germline V gene sequence: CDR1 SQVTM, CDR2 ANQGSEA. The CDR3 has 12 residues. The CDR3 sequence is CSVDRAGDGYTF. Written as DNA, the CDR3 is TGCAGCGTGGACAGGGCGGGGGATGGCTACACCTTC. Full variable domain (rest looked up from reference TRBV29-1 and TRBJ1-2): SAVISQKPSRDICQRGTSLTIQCQVDSQVTMMFWYRQQPGQSLTLIATANQGSEATYESGFVIDKFPISRPNLTFSTLTVSNMSPEDSSIYLCSVDRAGDGYTFGSGTRLTVV.

The chain recombines TRBV5-8 with TRBJ1-1, with a possible D match to TRBD1 (5 bases). V gave up 2 bases and J gave up 1 base, with 6 bases separating them. Per germline, CDR1 SGHTS and CDR2 YDEGEE. The CDR3 spans 13 residues. CDR3 bases: TGTGCCAGCAGCTTCAGGGCGAACACTGAAGCTTTCTTT. Its protein is CASSFRANTEAFF.

The chain combines TRBV6-5 with TRBJ2-1; D is unresolved. V was shortened by 4 bases and J by 7 bases, with 14 bases between the two germline ends. The CDR3 has 14 amino acids. The germline CDR1 and CDR2 sequences are MNHEY and SVGAGI. CDR3: CASSFFAFGNEQFF. The CDR3 coding sequence is TGTGCCAGCAGTTTCTTTGCATTCGGGAATGAGCAGTTCTTC.

The CDR3 reads CASSATGAAGNTIYF. The CDR3 DNA reads as TGTGCCAGCAGCGCAACAGGGGCTGCTGGAAACACCATATATTTT. The chain has TRBV2 and TRBJ1-3; 7 nucleotides match TRBD1. Germline V CDR1 and CDR2: SNHLY, FYNNEI. V gave up 6 bases and J gave up 2 bases; unmatched junction bases: 7. The CDR3 covers 15 residues.

The chain recombines TRBV5-5 with TRBJ1-2, with a possible D match to TRBD1 (6 bases). Germline lookup yields CDR1 SGHKS and CDR2 YYEKEE (reference sequence). This CDR3 spans 18 amino acids. V lost 3 bases to trimming and J lost 4 bases, with 25 bases between them. The CDR3 region is CASSYTSVTGLRGYGYTF. In DNA, the CDR3 is TGTGCCAGCAGCTACACCTCTGTGACAGGCCTTAGGGGCTATGGCTACACCTTC.

The V call is TRBV21-1, the J call TRBJ2-1; TRBD2 reflects the table's D call only, with no check against the DNA. TRBV21-1 is tagged as a pseudogene. The CDR3 is made up of 16 amino acids. The CDR3 reads CASNPNGILAPGEQFF. The DNA for the CDR3 is TGTGCCAGCAACCCAAACGGGATCCTAGCCCCGGGCGAGCAGTTCTTC.

The V gene is TRBV18, the J gene TRBJ2-7; D may be TRBD2 (6 bases). Germline assignment: CDR1 KGHSH and CDR2 LQKENI. V shed 6 bases and J shed 1 base, with 13 bases lying between them. The CDR3 has 14 amino acids. CDR3 bases: TGTGCCAGCTCCGCCGGGACTGATTCCTACGAGCAGTACTTC. Encoded protein: CASSAGTDSYEQYF.

This sequence joins TRBV5-4 and TRBJ2-7, with a tentative D call TRBD2 (5 bases). Germline CDR1 is SGHNT and CDR2 is YYREEE (reference sequence). This CDR3 contains 14 residues. V was pared by 5 bases and J by 3 bases, with 15 bases between. The CDR3 bases are TGTGCCAGCAGGAAGGGAGACCTTAACTACGAGCAGTACTTC. It translates to CASRKGDLNYEQYF.

The chain is built from TRBV5-4 and TRBJ1-6; TRBD1 matches 8 bases. Germline CDR1 SGHNT, CDR2 YYREEE (reference sequence). The J segment lost 8 bases and the V segment lost 1 base, leaving 5 bases of the junction unmatched. The CDR3 contains 15 residues. This CDR3 reads CASSLRQGMDSPLHF. CDR3 DNA: TGTGCCAGCAGCTTGAGACAGGGGATGGATTCACCCCTCCACTTT. Full variable domain (outside the CDR3, taken from reference TRBV5-4 and TRBJ1-6): ETGVTQSPTHLIKTRGQQVTLRCSSQSGHNTVSWYQQALGQGPQFIFQYYREEENGRGNFPPRFSGLQFPNYSSELNVNALELDDSALYLCASSLRQGMDSPLHFGNGTRLTVT.

The CDR3 loop reads CASSLGGAYTEQFF. The CDR3 DNA follows: TGTGCCAGTTCTTTGGGGGGGGCCTATACTGAGCAGTTCTTC. The chain recombines TRBV19 with TRBJ2-1; D might be TRBD2 (7 bases). The V end was cut by 8 bases, the J end by 9 bases, with 20 bases between. This CDR3 region has 14 residues. CDR1 is LNHDA, CDR2 SQIVND, per germline (reference sequence).

CDR3 sequence: CARSLGWRGDGVTEAFF. For the CDR3, the DNA is TGTGCCAGAAGCTTGGGATGGCGAGGAGACGGGGTCACTGAAGCTTTCTTT. The chain combines TRBV5-3 with TRBJ1-1; D gene ambiguous. TRBV5-3 qualifies as an ORF whose function is uncertain. This CDR3 contains 17 residues. The V and J ends lost 0 bases and 4 bases respectively, with 19 bases between them.

The sample holds a few counts of this clone. V is TRBV30 and J is TRBJ2-7; D not resolved. V shed 0 bases and J shed 5 bases, with 11 bases lying between them. Germline values: CDR1 GTSNPN, CDR2 SVGIG (reference sequence). CDR3 length: 13 amino acids. The DNA for the CDR3 is TGTGCCTGGAGTGTATGGCCCCTCAACGAGCAGTACTTC. The encoded protein is CAWSVWPLNEQYF.

This clone was counted only a few times. The chain is built from TRBV2 and TRBJ1-4; D possibly corresponds to TRBD1 (6 bases). The CDR3 has 15 amino acids. V lost 6 bases to trimming and J lost 4 bases, with 15 bases between them. From germline, CDR1 is SNHLY and CDR2 FYNNEI. CDR3 protein: CASSSSDSSNEKLFF. CDR3 nucleotide sequence: TGTGCCAGCAGCTCCTCGGACAGCAGTAATGAAAAACTGTTTTTT.

This clone was picked up a small number of times. The V call is TRBV11-1, the J call TRBJ2-2; unclear D gene. Germline lookup yields CDR1 SGHAT and CDR2 FQDESV (reference sequence). The CDR3 extends over 14 amino acids. V lost 3 bases and J 4 bases, leaving 9 bases between the germline ends. CDR3: CASSLTFPTGELFF. The DNA of the CDR3 is TGTGCCAGCAGCTTGACTTTTCCCACCGGGGAGCTGTTTTTT.